Only a few counts were recorded for the clone carrying this TCR beta chain. Its antigen is unknown. The entry originates in a study of quantifying T cell responses using KT2 cells. At the level of the study: RNA was reverse transcribed with TCR alpha and beta constant-region primers.

Each cDNA got a UMI-containing oligo ligated at its 3' end. The first PCR ran 3 to 5 cycles with an equimolar RC1.1 and RC1.2 beta primer mix. TCRdb reanalysed the UMI-ligation and nested PCR reads using MiXCR and keeps one entry per CDR3 protein. The sample lists approximately 43,000 distinct CDR3 sequences; about a sixth were seen once. Study-level findings and limits: Detection of KT2 sequences held at the lowest tested level, about one cell per 100,000 PBMC.

V lost 5 bases, J lost 6 bases, and 13 bases lay in between. Germline V gene lookup returns CDR1 SGHTA and CDR2 FQGTGA. CDR3 length equals 14 residues. The sample is PBMC spiked with counted cells of clone KT2. This chain joins TRBV7-3 and TRBJ2-2; D possibly corresponds to TRBD2 (5 bases). The source of this sequence is a human donor. Sequences were obtained from PBMCs spiked with cells of the T cell clone KT2. The CDR3 loop is CASSPNAGSGELFF. As DNA, the CDR3 is TGTGCCAGCAGCCCTAACGCGGGTTCCGGGGAGCTGTTTTTT.